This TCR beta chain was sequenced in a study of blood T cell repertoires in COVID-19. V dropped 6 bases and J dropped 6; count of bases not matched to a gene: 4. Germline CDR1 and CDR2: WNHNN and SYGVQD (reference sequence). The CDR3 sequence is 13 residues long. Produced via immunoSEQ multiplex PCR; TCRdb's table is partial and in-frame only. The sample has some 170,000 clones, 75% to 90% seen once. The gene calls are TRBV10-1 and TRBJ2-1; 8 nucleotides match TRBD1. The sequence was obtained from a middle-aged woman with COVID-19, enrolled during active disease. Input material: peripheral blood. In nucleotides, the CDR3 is TGCGCCAGCAGCACTGACAGGGGCAATGAGCAGTTCTTC. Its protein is CASSTDRGNEQFF.